The sequence of this T cell receptor beta chain was determined in a study of molecular identifiers for immune sequencing clone quantification. Overall study findings and caveats: In cases of identical TCR molecules sharing a barcode, highly expanded clone sizes could be underestimated. Jurkat TCR RNA spiked in from one cell (amid 950,000 to 1,000,000 naive cells) was reportedly detectable.

The use of previously described methods and listed TCR primers produced the bulk TCR libraries. MiXCR was run by TCRdb on the PCR reads, yielding one entry per CDR3 protein. The sample contains about 65,000 distinct CDR3 sequences, under 20% of which appear only once. This clonotype was observed many times. The antigen is unknown. Germline V gene sequence: CDR1 SQVTM, CDR2 ANQGSEA. This CDR3 spans 14 amino acids. V trimming: 4 bases; J trimming: 2 bases; junction bases outside the gene matches: 5. The clonotype comes from a human donor in good health. Some libraries in this study had Jurkat cell RNA spiked in. The chain couples TRBV29-1 to TRBJ2-3, with 8 positions matching TRBD2. Sample: naive CD8+ T cells from blood, with Jurkat cell RNA spiked in. Sample subset: FACS-sorted CD8+CD4-CCR7+CD45RA+ naive T cells. The CDR3 region has the DNA TGCAGCGTTGTTGGCGGGAGGCCCACAGATACGCAGTATTTT. Protein sequence: CSVVGGRPTDTQYF.